These 25 T cell receptor beta chains originate from one sample sequenced in a study of diagnostic markers for celiac disease. TCRdb re-called the reads and catalogs CDR3 proteins one per entry, DNA excluded. The sample's table shows over a thousand distinct CDR3 sequences. Sequences were obtained from either unsorted cells or a sorted T cell fraction (not recorded which). The receptors shown here come from a human donor. This table probably holds off-target reads from a library built for another chain.

The CDR3 sequence is CASSWTRLAGGSNEQFF. The gene calls are TRBV5-1 and TRBJ2-1; TCRdb lists TRBD2, though no DNA is available to test this call. This CDR3 has 17 residues. The germline V gene has CDR1 SGHRS and CDR2 YFSETQ.

The chain has TRBV10-3 and TRBJ2-2; TCRdb indicates TRBD2, and absent DNA this call remains unverified. This CDR3 is 16 amino acids long. Germline lookup yields CDR1 ENHRY and CDR2 SYGVKD. CDR3 residues: CAISGLLAVNTGELFF.

Its frequency marks this clonotype as large. The gene calls are TRBV28 and TRBJ2-2; TCRdb calls TRBD1, which cannot be checked without DNA. The germline V gene encodes CDR1 MDHEN and CDR2 SYDVKM. This CDR3 is built from 15 residues. The CDR3 here is CASIPTGANTGELFF.

This chain connects TRBV20-1 to TRBJ2-5. The CDR3 runs to 14 residues. Germline V lookup: CDR1 DFQATT, CDR2 SNEGSKA (reference sequence). CDR3: CSAAGRGLRETQYF.

This clonotype ranks as medium-sized in terms of frequency. The chain couples TRBV2 to TRBJ2-1; the TCRdb D gene call, TRBD2, has no DNA to confirm it. This CDR3 has 14 amino acids. The germline V gene has CDR1 SNHLY and CDR2 FYNNEI. The CDR3: CATHTWTSGTQQFF.

This clonotype is classed as large by frequency. The chain is built from TRBV20-1 and TRBJ2-7; absent DNA, TCRdb's TRBD2 call cannot be checked. The CDR3 sequence is 12 residues long. Germline CDR1 DFQATT, CDR2 SNEGSKA (reference sequence). CDR3: CSATGTVFEQYF.

This clonotype counts as medium-sized by frequency. This sequence joins TRBV29-1 and TRBJ2-2; as DNA is missing, the TRBD2 call by TCRdb cannot be tested. The length of the CDR3 is 14 residues. Germline V CDR1 and CDR2: SQVTM, ANQGSEA. CDR3: CSVEVLRDTGELFF.

The V gene is TRBV11-3, the J gene TRBJ2-2. The CDR3 consists of 13 residues. CDR1 is SGHNT and CDR2 is YENEEA in the germline V gene. CDR3 protein: CASSPQVTGELFF. The complete variable domain, with remaining parts taken from reference TRBV11-3 and TRBJ2-2, reads EAGVVQSPRYKIIEKKQPVAFWCNPISGHNTLYWYLQNLGQGPELLIRYENEEAVDDSQLPKDRFSAERLKGVDSTLKIQPAELGDSAVYLCASSPQVTGELFFGEGSRLTVL.

The chain employs TRBV29-1 and TRBJ2-1; TCRdb's D gene call, TRBD1, goes unchecked for lack of DNA. CDR1 SQVTM and CDR2 ANQGSEA come from the germline V gene. The CDR3 is made up of 15 amino acids. CDR3: CSADRAWLAANEQFF.

This clonotype ranks as large in terms of frequency. J is TRBJ1-2 and V is TRBV4-1; TCRdb proposes TRBD1, but this gene call is untestable without DNA. The CDR3 contains 16 residues. CDR1 is MGHRA and CDR2 is YSYEKL in the germline V gene. Here the CDR3 reads CASSRVDGGVYYGYTF.

The chain combines TRBV4-2 with TRBJ1-4; TCRdb returns TRBD1, unconfirmable since there is no DNA. Germline lookup yields CDR1 LGHNA and CDR2 YNFKEQ. This CDR3 is built from 16 residues. CDR3 region: CASSQVSGTGTVRLFF.

The V call is TRBV12-3 or TRBV12-4, the J call TRBJ1-3; TCRdb names TRBD1, which stays unverified in the absence of DNA. The length of the CDR3 is 16 residues. This chain's CDR3 is CASRLGQVFSGNTIYF.

This chain uses TRBV12-3 or TRBV12-4 with TRBJ1-3. The CDR3 sequence is 14 residues long. The CDR3 sequence: CASSPIVRGNTIYF.

CDR3 sequence: CASSDSRDEKLFF. V usage is TRBV6-5 and J usage is TRBJ1-4; TCRdb calls TRBD1, which cannot be checked without DNA. This CDR3 is built from 13 residues. CDR1 and CDR2 (germline): MNHEY, SVGAGI.

V usage is TRBV2 and J usage is TRBJ2-3; lacking DNA, the TRBD2 call made by TCRdb goes unchecked. Germline V gene sequence: CDR1 SNHLY, CDR2 FYNNEI. The CDR3 runs 15 residues. The CDR3: CASSDALAETDTQYF.

Considering frequency, this clonotype is medium-sized. The chain uses TRBV7-8 and TRBJ2-2; TCRdb proposes TRBD2, but this gene call is untestable without DNA. The length of the CDR3 is 18 residues. Germline CDR1 reads SGHVS; CDR2 reads FQNEAQ. The CDR3 region is CASSLSGLAGVGTGELFF.

By frequency, this clonotype registers medium-sized. The chain carries TRBV12-3 or TRBV12-4 and TRBJ2-1; the TRBD1 assignment by TCRdb is unverifiable without DNA. This CDR3 is built from 15 residues. The CDR3 reads CASSLPGQDYNEQFF.

The chain employs TRBV5-6 and TRBJ2-3. The CDR3 contains 15 residues. Germline values: CDR1 SGHDT, CDR2 YYEEEE. The CDR3 reads CASSLRPTSTDTQYF.

The J gene is TRBJ1-1, the V gene TRBV6-5; TCRdb proposes TRBD1, but this gene call is untestable without DNA. The CDR3 loop spans 14 amino acids. Germline V gene sequence: CDR1 MNHEY, CDR2 SVGAGI. This CDR3 reads CASSFGPGNTEAFF.

CDR3 protein: CASSSVAGGQETQYF. This chain connects TRBV12-3 or TRBV12-4 to TRBJ2-5; there is no DNA to check the TCRdb D call of TRBD2. This CDR3 has 15 amino acids.

The chain has TRBV10-3 and TRBJ2-3; TCRdb returns TRBD2, unconfirmable since there is no DNA. There are 16 residues in the CDR3. Germline CDR1 and CDR2: ENHRY and SYGVKD. The CDR3 protein is CATTREVAEVADTQYF.

This clonotype is labeled large based on frequency. The CDR3 sequence: CATSDGDGYGYTF. The rearrangement links TRBV24-1 to TRBJ1-2; TCRdb lists TRBD1, though no DNA is available to test this call. The CDR3 has 13 amino acids. Per the germline V gene, CDR1 is KGHDR and CDR2 is SFDVKD.

The chain employs TRBV10-3 and TRBJ2-7. Germline values: CDR1 ENHRY, CDR2 SYGVKD. The CDR3 extends over 15 amino acids. CDR3 sequence reads: CAISLNVRPTYEQYF.

The J gene is TRBJ1-1, the V gene TRBV20-1; the D call of TRBD1 rests on TCRdb alone, since no DNA is present to check it. The CDR3 consists of 14 residues. Germline-derived CDR1 and CDR2 are DFQATT and SNEGSKA (reference sequence). CDR3 sequence: CSARAHRGHTEAFF.

The rearrangement joins TRBV2 to TRBJ2-5. Germline loops: CDR1 SNHLY, CDR2 FYNNEI. The CDR3 contains 12 residues. The CDR3 region is CASSVSGETQYF.